This T cell receptor (beta chain) is from a study of CD8 T cells in ankylosing spondylitis. Quantitative molecular-barcoded 5'-RACE generated the TCR beta libraries. In TCRdb, the 5' RACE reads were re-called with MiXCR into one record per CDR3 protein. The data contain 750,000 to 850,000 distinct CDR3 sequences, 12% of them singletons. The study, taken as a whole, reports: There were earlier reports of some motif variants in reactive arthritis synovial fluid and blood. Characteristic, it appeared, of ankylosing spondylitis blood was a TCR beta motif of several highly homologous variants.

This clonotype was found a few times. The antigen remains unidentified. Source material: blood, either unsorted or a sorted T cell fraction (not recorded which). The TCR was taken from a male donor with ankylosing spondylitis.

This CDR3 reads CASSRLVSDEQYF. The CDR3 DNA sequence: TGCGCCAGCAGCCGACTAGTATCTGACGAGCAGTACTTC. The chain combines TRBV4-3 with TRBJ2-7; tentatively, D is TRBD2 (6 bases). The CDR3 consists of 13 residues. Trimming left V 4 bases short and J 5 bases short, with 12 bases between. Germline values: CDR1 LGHNA, CDR2 YSLEER.